These 11 T cell receptor beta chains were sequenced from one sample in a study of T-cell memory formation after mild COVID-19 (dated by TCRdb to about 2021). To prepare the library, 5' RACE was applied. The sequencer listed for this sample is Illumina NovaSeq 6000. The raw public reads went through TCRdb reprocessing: fastp at Q25, MiXCR clone calling, in-frame beta chains kept. CDR3 protein duplicates are merged, each entry listing the most common genes and DNA. The sample includes just under 550,000 distinct CDR3 sequences, with roughly 21% observed a single time. In total, the top ten clones hold under 15% of the sample. Sample: PBMCs or a T cell subset sorted from them (not recorded which). The receptors stem from an adult woman who had mild COVID-19 (a few samples of this study predate the infection). The sample titles of this study are shuffled in the database, so cell type and time point are left out; the donor was told from shared clones.

This clonotype came up a few times. The chain links TRBV7-9 to TRBJ1-2; 9 bases align to TRBD1. V dropped 7 bases and J dropped 7; count of bases not matched to a gene: 10. The CDR3 runs 14 residues. Germline-derived CDR1 and CDR2 are SEHNR and FQNEAQ (reference sequence). CDR3 protein: CASTRSGQGSGYTF. In nucleotides, the CDR3 is TGTGCCAGCACCCGCTCGGGACAGGGAAGTGGCTACACCTTC.

This clonotype was counted between two and nine times. V is TRBV5-5 and J is TRBJ2-5; no clear D. This CDR3 contains 15 residues. From germline, CDR1 is SGHKS and CDR2 YYEKEE (reference sequence). V gave up 0 bases and J gave up 1 base, with 10 bases separating them. CDR3 bases: TGTGCCAGCAGCTTGGGTCTGGCAGTCCAAGAGACCCAGTACTTC. Its translation is CASSLGLAVQETQYF.

The chain couples TRBV15 to TRBJ2-7; D might be TRBD2 (5 bases). V shed 5 bases and J shed 3 bases, with 14 bases lying between them. The germline V gene has CDR1 LNHNV and CDR2 YYDKDF (reference sequence). The CDR3 contains 14 residues. CDR3 DNA sequence: TGTGCCACCAGCCCCCCGGGGATTTTCTACGAGCAGTACTTC. This codes for CATSPPGIFYEQYF.

The chain has TRBV7-2 and TRBJ2-1; the match to TRBD2 covers 11 bases. With 4 bases clipped from V and 8 bases from J, the junction kept 4 bases outside the gene matches. There are 14 residues in the CDR3. Germline V gene sequence: CDR1 SGHTA, CDR2 FQGNSA. The DNA for the CDR3 is TGTGCCAGCAGCTCACTAGCGGGAGCGGATGAGCAGTTCTTC. Its translation is CASSSLAGADEQFF.

This chain uses TRBV4-3 with TRBJ2-2; 8 bases line up with TRBD1. The CDR3 loop spans 16 amino acids. The V gene's germline CDR1 is LGHNA and CDR2 YSLEER. Losses at the gene ends were 0 bases for V and 3 bases for J; bases not matched to a gene: 3. CDR3 DNA sequence: TGCGCCAGCAGCCAAGAGACAGGGGATTACACCGGGGAGCTGTTTTTT. Translated, it gives CASSQETGDYTGELFF.

The gene calls are TRBV7-9 and TRBJ1-1, with D tentatively TRBD1 (5 bases). The CDR3 is 15 amino acids. Trimming stripped 5 bases from V and 1 base from J, with 14 bases between. Germline CDR1 reads SEHNR; CDR2 reads FQNEAQ (reference sequence). The CDR3 loop is CASSPMTGENTEAFF. The CDR3 DNA is TGTGCCAGCAGCCCCATGACGGGGGAGAACACTGAAGCTTTCTTT.

In this sample, this clonotype turned up a few times. V gene TRBV5-5 combines with J gene TRBJ2-6; possibly TRBD2 for D (6 bases). Germline CDR1 SGHKS, CDR2 YYEKEE (reference sequence). This CDR3 spans 19 amino acids. V lost 4 bases to trimming and J lost 2 bases, with 22 bases between them. CDR3 loop: CASSVTGTLTLAGANVLTF. In nucleotides, the CDR3 is TGTGCCAGCAGCGTAACCGGGACTTTAACTTTAGCTGGGGCCAACGTCCTGACTTTC.

The chain recombines TRBV2 with TRBJ2-7; D is undetermined. The CDR3 runs 13 residues. With 2 bases removed from V and 3 bases from J, the gap between germline ends came to 8 bases. CDR1 and CDR2 from the germline V gene are SNHLY and FYNNEI. CDR3 nucleotides: TGTGCCAGCAGTGAACGACGGGTCTACGAGCAGTACTTC. As protein: CASSERRVYEQYF. The full variable domain, its missing parts supplied by reference TRBV2 and TRBJ2-7, is EPEVTQTPSHQVTQMGQEVILRCVPISNHLYFYWYRQILGQKVEFLVSFYNNEISEKSEIFDDQFSVERPDGSNFTLKIRSTKLEDSAMYFCASSERRVYEQYFGPGTRLTVT.

Only a few counts were recorded for this clonotype. The rearrangement links TRBV4-3 to TRBJ2-5; TRBD1 aligns across 8 bases. The CDR3 totals 15 residues. Germline V gene data show CDR1 as LGHNA and CDR2 as YSLEER. Losses at the gene ends were 1 base for V and 5 bases for J; bases not matched to a gene: 6. CDR3 sequence reads: CASSQGQGISETQYF. In DNA form, the CDR3 reads TGCGCCAGCAGCCAAGGACAGGGGATATCGGAGACCCAGTACTTC.

This clonotype appeared many times. The chain uses TRBV7-2 and TRBJ2-7; TRBD2 is a possible D gene (7 bases). The CDR3 contains 15 residues. The germline gives CDR1 SGHTA, CDR2 FQGNSA. V lost 0 bases, J lost 1 base, and 10 bases lay in between. The CDR3 DNA is TGTGCCAGCAGCTTAGCGGGGGGGCAGTCCTACGAGCAGTACTTC. Translated, it gives CASSLAGGQSYEQYF.

The table lists this clonotype with a few counts. V is TRBV3-1 and J is TRBJ2-5; no definite D call. CDR1 is LGHDT, CDR2 YNNKEL, per germline (reference sequence). The CDR3 length is 18 residues. Deletions cut 1 base from V and 5 bases from J, with 23 bases between. The CDR3 coding sequence is TGTGCCAGCAGCCAAGGAAAGGGCGCCAGGTTCGTCGGTGAGACCCAGTACTTC. Its protein product is CASSQGKGARFVGETQYF.